This TCR beta chain was documented in a study of response to subunit inactivated influenza vaccine. Points from the study as a whole: There was a suggestion from the authors that each seasonal influenza vaccination recruits few new T cells.

About this clonotype itself: Its antigen is not identified.

This CDR3 contains 15 residues. Germline values: CDR1 SGHTA, CDR2 FQGNSA. Trimming left V 1 base short and J 3 bases short, with 13 bases between. TCRdb redid the calling of the RT-PCR reads with MiXCR, one entry per CDR3 protein. The table shows around 600,000 distinct CDR3 sequences, with around 11% occurring only once. The same specimen was also included in a second study, on T cells expressing NK-cell markers. This second report adds: For TCR beta, cDNA was produced by 5'RACE template switching with UMIs. Leadership of the CD3+CD56-NKG2C+ fraction also belonged to these clonotypes in several donors. No clear determination of HCMV specificity was made for expanded NKG2C+ T cell clones.

Specimen: PBMCs from blood, collected on the day of vaccination. This clonotype was sampled from a man aged 50 or older who received an inactivated influenza vaccine. This chain links TRBV7-2 with TRBJ2-7, with D possibly matching TRBD1 (5 bases). DNA for the CDR3: TGTGCCAGCAGCTTAGACCCGACAGATTTCTACGAGCAGTACTTC. Protein product: CASSLDPTDFYEQYF.